This T cell receptor beta chain stems from a study of T-cell reconstitution after alpha-beta-depleted transplantation in children. V lost 2 bases and J lost 4; bases outside the gene matches: 2. Germline loops: CDR1 MNHEY, CDR2 SVGEGT. This CDR3 contains 15 residues. Unique molecular identifiers were incorporated into the prepared TCRbeta library. TCRdb recomputed calls from the PCR reads with MiXCR, one row per CDR3 protein. The data hold approximately 980,000 distinct CDR3 sequences, with less than 30% observed a single time. General study results and limits: Hyperexpanded clones declined; after one year, newly produced T cells mostly supplied diversity. After transplant, at about two months, alpha-beta T cells were reportedly derived from several hundred expanded graft clones.

In regard to this clonotype: Its antigen is not identified.

Sequencing was performed on PBMCs, mostly from graft donor cells, taken 360 days after TCRalphabeta/CD19-depleted stem cell transplant. The chain couples TRBV6-2 or TRBV6-3 to TRBJ2-3; 11 bases fit TRBD2. This receptor was obtained from a boy less than two years old who had a stem cell transplant for SCID, so the T cells may come from the graft donor. The DNA for the CDR3 is TGTGCCAGCAGTTACGGGACTAGCGGCTCAGATACGCAGTATTTT. Translated, it gives CASSYGTSGSDTQYF.